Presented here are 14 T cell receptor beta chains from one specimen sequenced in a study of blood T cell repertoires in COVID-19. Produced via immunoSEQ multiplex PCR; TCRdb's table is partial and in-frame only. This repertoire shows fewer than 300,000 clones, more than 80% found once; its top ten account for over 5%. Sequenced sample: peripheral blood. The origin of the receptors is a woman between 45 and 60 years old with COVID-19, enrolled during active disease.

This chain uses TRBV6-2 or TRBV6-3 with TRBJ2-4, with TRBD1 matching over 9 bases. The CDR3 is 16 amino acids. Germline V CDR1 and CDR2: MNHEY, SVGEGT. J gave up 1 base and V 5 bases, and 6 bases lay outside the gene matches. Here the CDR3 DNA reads TGTGCCAGCAGTCCCGACAGGGGGGGGGCCAAAAACATTCAGTACTTC. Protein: CASSPDRGGAKNIQYF.

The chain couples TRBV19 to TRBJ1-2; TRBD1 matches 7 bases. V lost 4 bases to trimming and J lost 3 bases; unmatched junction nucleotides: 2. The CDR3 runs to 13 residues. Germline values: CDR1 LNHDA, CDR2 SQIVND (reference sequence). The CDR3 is CASSNRGHYGYTF. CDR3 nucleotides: TGTGCCAGTAGTAACAGGGGTCACTATGGCTACACCTTC.

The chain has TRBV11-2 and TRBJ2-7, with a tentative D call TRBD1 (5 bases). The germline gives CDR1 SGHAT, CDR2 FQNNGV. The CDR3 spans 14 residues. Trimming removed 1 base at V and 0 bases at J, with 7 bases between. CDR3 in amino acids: CASSLVQGSYEQYF. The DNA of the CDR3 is TGTGCCAGCAGCTTAGTCCAGGGCTCCTACGAGCAGTACTTC.

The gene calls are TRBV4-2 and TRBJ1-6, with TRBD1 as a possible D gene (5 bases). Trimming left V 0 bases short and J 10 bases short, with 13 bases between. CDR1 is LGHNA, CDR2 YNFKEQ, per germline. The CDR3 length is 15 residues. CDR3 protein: CASSQEGAGMSPLHF. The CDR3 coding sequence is TGTGCCAGCAGCCAAGAAGGGGCAGGGATGTCACCCCTCCACTTT.

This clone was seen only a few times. Here the CDR3 DNA reads TGTGCCAGCAGTGTTCAGAAAAACTATGGCTACACCTTC. It codes for CASSVQKNYGYTF. The rearrangement uses TRBV2 and TRBJ1-2, with D unclear. This CDR3 is built from 13 residues. In germline, CDR1 is SNHLY, CDR2 FYNNEI. V was cut by 4 bases and J by 2 bases, with 8 bases left in between.

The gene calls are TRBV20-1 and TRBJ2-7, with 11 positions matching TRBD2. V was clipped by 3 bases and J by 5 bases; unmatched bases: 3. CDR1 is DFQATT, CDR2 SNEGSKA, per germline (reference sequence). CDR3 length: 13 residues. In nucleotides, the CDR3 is TGCAGTGCTAGTAGCGGGAGGGCCCACGAGCAGTACTTC. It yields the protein CSASSGRAHEQYF.

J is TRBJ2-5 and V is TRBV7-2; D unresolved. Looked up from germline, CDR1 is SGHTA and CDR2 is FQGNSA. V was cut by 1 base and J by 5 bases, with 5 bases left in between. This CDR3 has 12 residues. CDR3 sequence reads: CASSLDLETQYF. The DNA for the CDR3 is TGTGCCAGCAGCTTAGATCTGGAGACCCAGTACTTC.

The CDR3 reads CASSLLGQGGGEQYF. CDR3 DNA sequence: TGTGCCAGCAGCCTCCTTGGACAGGGCGGTGGCGAGCAGTACTTC. The chain recombines TRBV3-1 (or the pseudogene TRBV3-2) with TRBJ2-7; 8 bases align to TRBD1. This CDR3 has 15 residues. The V segment lost 4 bases and the J segment 6 bases; nucleotides outside the gene matches: 11. Germline assignment: CDR1 LGHDT and CDR2 YNNKEL (reference sequence).

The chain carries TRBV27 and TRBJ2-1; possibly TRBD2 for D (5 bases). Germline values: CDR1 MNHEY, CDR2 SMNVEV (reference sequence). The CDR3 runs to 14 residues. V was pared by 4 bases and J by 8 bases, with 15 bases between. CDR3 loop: CASSSPRAGDEQFF. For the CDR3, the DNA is TGTGCCAGCAGTTCCCCCCGGGCGGGCGATGAGCAGTTCTTC.

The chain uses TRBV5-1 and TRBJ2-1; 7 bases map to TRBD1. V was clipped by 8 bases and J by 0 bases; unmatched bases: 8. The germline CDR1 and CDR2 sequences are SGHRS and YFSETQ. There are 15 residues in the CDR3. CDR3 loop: CASRDSGDSYNEQFF. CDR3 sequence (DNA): TGCGCCAGTCGGGACAGTGGCGACTCCTACAATGAGCAGTTCTTC.

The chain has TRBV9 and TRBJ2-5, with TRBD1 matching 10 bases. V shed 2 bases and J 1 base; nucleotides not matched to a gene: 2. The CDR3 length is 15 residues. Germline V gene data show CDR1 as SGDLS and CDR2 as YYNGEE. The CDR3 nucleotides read TGTGCCAGCAGCGTCGGGACAGGGGTCCAAGAGACCCAGTACTTC. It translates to CASSVGTGVQETQYF.

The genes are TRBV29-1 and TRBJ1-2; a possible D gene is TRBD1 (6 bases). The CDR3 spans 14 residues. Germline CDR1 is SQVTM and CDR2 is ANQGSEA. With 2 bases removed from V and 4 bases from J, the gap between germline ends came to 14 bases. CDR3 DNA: TGCAGCGTTGAACCACAGGGTTTGGTCTATGGCTACACCTTC. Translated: CSVEPQGLVYGYTF.

This CDR3 reads CASSGLALYEQYF. In nucleotides, the CDR3 is TGTGCCAGCAGCGGACTAGCACTCTACGAGCAGTACTTC. This chain uses TRBV2 with TRBJ2-7; TRBD2 aligns across 8 bases. The CDR3 runs 13 residues. V lost 6 bases, J lost 3 bases, and 4 bases stayed unmatched. Per germline, CDR1 SNHLY and CDR2 FYNNEI.

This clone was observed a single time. The DNA for the CDR3 is TGTGCCAGCAGCTTGGAGACTAGCTACACCTTC. Protein product: CASSLETSYTF. The chain is built from TRBV5-4 and TRBJ1-2, with D unclear. The CDR3 is 11 amino acids. Trimming stripped 0 bases from V and 9 bases from J, with 6 bases between. Germline-derived CDR1 and CDR2 are SGHNT and YYREEE (reference sequence).